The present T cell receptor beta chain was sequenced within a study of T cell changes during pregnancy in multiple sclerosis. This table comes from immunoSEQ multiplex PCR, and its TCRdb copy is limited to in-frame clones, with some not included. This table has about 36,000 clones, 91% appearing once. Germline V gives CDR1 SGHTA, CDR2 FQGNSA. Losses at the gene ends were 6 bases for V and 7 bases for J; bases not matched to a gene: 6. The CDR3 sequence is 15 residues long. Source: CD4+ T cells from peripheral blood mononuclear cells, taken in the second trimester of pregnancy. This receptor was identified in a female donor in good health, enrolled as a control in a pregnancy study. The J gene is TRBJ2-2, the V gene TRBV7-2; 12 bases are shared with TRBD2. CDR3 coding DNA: TGTGCCAGCAGGGCTAGCGGGGGGGCCGTCGGGGAGCTGTTTTTT. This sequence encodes CASRASGGAVGELFF.